Shown below are 26 T cell receptor beta chains from a single sample sequenced in a study of T cell responses to AZD1222 COVID-19 vaccine. Assay used: immunoSEQ multiplex PCR; TCRdb lists only in-frame clones, some missing. This sample has some 110,000 clones, with about 89% found just once. The starting material was peripheral blood, obtained 28 days after the second AZD1222 dose. The receptors were gathered from an adult who received the AZD1222 COVID-19 vaccine.

Regarding this clone: A junction end diverges from the germline sequence, so it may reflect a read error. The V gene is TRBV7-2, the J gene TRBJ2-7; TRBD1 matches at 10 bases. This CDR3 has 13 amino acids. Germline CDR1 and CDR2: SGHTA and FQGNSA. The CDR3 DNA sequence: TGTGCCAGCAGCTTCCGGGACAGGGGCCAAATGCACTTC. This sequence encodes CASSFRDRGQMHF.

This chain uses TRBV29-1 with TRBJ2-1, with a tentative D call TRBD1 (5 bases). The V end was cut by 4 bases, the J end by 0 bases, with 10 bases between. The length of the CDR3 is 14 residues. In germline, CDR1 is SQVTM, CDR2 ANQGSEA. CDR3 nucleotides: TGCAGCGTTGGTGAACAGGCCTCCTACAATGAGCAGTTCTTC. Protein product: CSVGEQASYNEQFF.

The V and J genes are TRBV2 and TRBJ2-7, with D tentatively TRBD1 or TRBD2 (5 bases each). The length of the CDR3 is 17 residues. CDR1 is SNHLY, CDR2 FYNNEI, per germline. Trimming removed 4 bases from V and 4 bases from J, with 23 bases in between. Written as DNA, the CDR3 is TGTGCCAGCAGTGGGGGGTCTCCGGCGATATATGGGTACGAGCAGTACTTC. Its protein is CASSGGSPAIYGYEQYF.

CDR3 sequence (DNA): TGTGCCAGCAGCTTAGGCCACCCCAGGGGGGGCTATGAGCAGTTCTTC. This gives the protein CASSLGHPRGGYEQFF. The chain links TRBV7-2 to TRBJ2-1; D tentatively fits TRBD1 or TRBD2 (7 bases each). CDR1 is SGHTA, CDR2 FQGNSA, per germline. The CDR3 runs to 16 residues. The V end lost 1 base, the J end lost 8 bases, and 18 bases lay between the germline ends.

The genes are TRBV6-6 and TRBJ1-2; D gene uncertain. Germline assignment: CDR1 MNHNY and CDR2 SVGAGI (reference sequence). Trimming removed 0 bases at V and 6 bases at J, with 5 bases between. The CDR3 has 12 amino acids. CDR3 region: CASSYSTDGYTF. CDR3 DNA: TGTGCCAGCAGTTACTCGACCGATGGCTACACCTTC.

The chain uses TRBV2 and TRBJ1-2; D gene uncertain. The V gene's germline CDR1 is SNHLY and CDR2 FYNNEI. This CDR3 has 15 residues. V shed 2 bases and J shed 0 bases, with 10 bases lying between them. The CDR3: CASSETVQPNYGYTF. DNA of the CDR3: TGTGCCAGCAGTGAAACGGTACAGCCTAACTATGGCTACACCTTC.

V gene TRBV11-3 combines with J gene TRBJ2-3, with TRBD2 identical over 7 bases. Germline CDR1 reads SGHNT; CDR2 reads YENEEA. With V trimmed by 0 bases and J by 5 bases, 8 bases remained unmatched. The CDR3 consists of 16 residues. The CDR3 sequence: CASSLESGGFGDTQYF. CDR3 sequence (DNA): TGTGCCAGCAGCTTAGAGTCCGGGGGGTTCGGAGATACGCAGTATTTT. Looking up the rest from reference TRBV11-3 and TRBJ2-3 gives the full variable domain: EAGVVQSPRYKIIEKKQPVAFWCNPISGHNTLYWYLQNLGQGPELLIRYENEEAVDDSQLPKDRFSAERLKGVDSTLKIQPAELGDSAVYLCASSLESGGFGDTQYFGPGTRLTVL.

A note on this clone: Distinct nucleotide sequences in the sample also encode this CDR3. The CDR3 here is CASSEALPGANVLTF. DNA for the CDR3: TGTGCCAGCAGTGAGGCCCTCCCTGGGGCCAACGTCCTGACTTTC. The rearrangement links TRBV2 to TRBJ2-6; D is uncertain. The CDR3 covers 15 residues. The germline V gene has CDR1 SNHLY and CDR2 FYNNEI. The V gene lost 3 bases and the J gene lost 2 bases, with 8 bases spanning the gap.

This clone was picked up one time. This sequence joins TRBV28 and TRBJ2-7; 7 bases line up with TRBD1. The CDR3 consists of 16 residues. Germline V gives CDR1 MDHEN, CDR2 SYDVKM. With V trimmed by 2 bases and J by 0 bases, 7 bases remained unmatched. CDR3 DNA: TGTGCCAGCAGTTTAATCTTTCCAGGGGGCTCCTACGAGCAGTACTTC. Protein sequence: CASSLIFPGGSYEQYF.

The chain carries TRBV11-3 and TRBJ1-2; 9 positions match TRBD1. The trim removed 1 base at V and 8 bases at J, leaving 5 bases unmatched. Germline values: CDR1 SGHNT, CDR2 YENEEA. CDR3 length equals 14 residues. CDR3 bases: TGTGCCAGCAGCTTAGGGGGACAGGGAGCGGGCTACACCTTC. This sequence encodes CASSLGGQGAGYTF.

The V and J genes are TRBV11-3 and TRBJ1-2, with 8 positions matching TRBD1. Per germline, CDR1 SGHNT and CDR2 YENEEA. The ends lost 5 bases at V and 7 bases at J; junction bases unmatched: 9. The CDR3 has 14 amino acids. CDR3 sequence reads: CASSTGQGVFGYTF. In DNA, the CDR3 is TGTGCCAGCAGCACCGGACAGGGTGTTTTTGGCTACACCTTC.

The V call is TRBV5-6, the J call TRBJ1-6, with 8 bases lining up with TRBD1. From germline, CDR1 is SGHDT and CDR2 YYEEEE. The CDR3 has 14 amino acids. The V and J ends lost 4 bases and 6 bases, in that order; junction bases with no gene match: 3. The CDR3 DNA reads TGTGCCAGCAGCCTAGGACAGGGTAATTCACCCCTCCACTTT. This codes for CASSLGQGNSPLHF.

The V call is TRBV19, the J call TRBJ1-5; D is perhaps TRBD1 (6 bases). Trimming pared 6 bases from V and 4 bases from J, leaving 19 bases between. The CDR3 is 16 residues long. Germline loops: CDR1 LNHDA, CDR2 SQIVND (reference sequence). The CDR3 protein is CASSYQGAGTNQPQHF. DNA for the CDR3: TGTGCCAGTAGCTATCAAGGTGCAGGGACAAATCAGCCCCAGCATTTT.

V is TRBV7-2 and J is TRBJ2-1, with 11 bases matching TRBD2. Germline CDR1 is SGHTA and CDR2 is FQGNSA. The ends lost 1 base at V and 8 bases at J; junction bases unmatched: 13. This CDR3 comprises 18 residues. CDR3 protein: CASSLGVAGGPDIYEQFF. CDR3 coding DNA: TGTGCCAGCAGCTTAGGGGTAGCGGGGGGGCCTGATATCTATGAGCAGTTCTTC.

The CDR3 reads CASSRGQGGTEAFF. Written as DNA, the CDR3 is TGTGCCAGCAGCAGGGGACAGGGGGGCACTGAAGCTTTCTTT. This rearrangement joins TRBV5-5 to TRBJ1-1; 11 positions match TRBD1. Germline V CDR1 and CDR2: SGHKS, YYEKEE (reference sequence). With V trimmed by 4 bases and J by 4 bases, 3 bases remained unmatched. This CDR3 has 14 amino acids.

The V gene is TRBV7-9, the J gene TRBJ1-5, with D unclear. This CDR3 is built from 13 residues. Germline-derived CDR1 and CDR2 are SEHNR and FQNEAQ (reference sequence). Trimming pared 5 bases from V and 1 base from J, leaving 6 bases between. The CDR3 nucleotides read TGTGCCAGCAGCCCACAGAGCAATCAGCCCCAGCATTTT. This codes for CASSPQSNQPQHF.

V gene TRBV15 combines with J gene TRBJ2-7; D ambiguous. Trimming pared 3 bases from V and 4 bases from J, leaving 10 bases between. The germline V gene encodes CDR1 LNHNV and CDR2 YYDKDF (reference sequence). CDR3 length: 13 residues. CDR3 sequence: CATSRGSEYEQYF. In DNA form, the CDR3 reads TGTGCCACCAGCAGGGGTTCCGAATACGAGCAGTACTTC.

This clone came up a few times. The rearrangement uses TRBV9 and TRBJ2-7, with D possibly matching TRBD1 (7 bases). V lost 0 bases, J lost 6 bases, and 16 bases lay in between. The V gene's germline CDR1 is SGDLS and CDR2 YYNGEE. The CDR3 runs 15 residues. CDR3 nucleotides: TGTGCCAGCAGCGTAGGACAGGGAGGTACGGCCGAGCAGTACTTC. Protein sequence: CASSVGQGGTAEQYF.

The rearrangement links TRBV4-2 to TRBJ2-1; 8 bases map to TRBD2. Germline CDR1 LGHNA, CDR2 YNFKEQ. The CDR3 is made up of 17 amino acids. Germline trimming cut 0 bases from V and 9 bases from J; bases unmatched to any gene: 13. The CDR3 reads CASSQEFRTGREGEQFF. CDR3 nucleotide sequence: TGTGCCAGCAGCCAAGAATTCAGGACCGGGAGGGAGGGTGAGCAGTTCTTC.

The chain employs TRBV28 and TRBJ1-2; possibly TRBD1 for D (6 bases). V was shortened by 3 bases and J by 6 bases, with 11 bases between the two germline ends. CDR1 MDHEN and CDR2 SYDVKM come from the germline V gene. This CDR3 region has 13 residues. CDR3 in DNA: TGTGCCAGCAGTTTCGGGGGGGCAGATGGCTACACCTTC. Encoded protein: CASSFGGADGYTF.

This chain connects TRBV6-2 or TRBV6-3 to TRBJ1-5; D is unclear. Germline assignment: CDR1 MNHEY and CDR2 SVGEGT. Trimming shortened V by 0 bases and J by 5 bases, and 2 bases separated the two germline ends. There are 12 residues in the CDR3. The CDR3 DNA follows: TGTGCCAGCAGTTACTCTGATCAGCCCCAGCATTTT. Encoded protein: CASSYSDQPQHF.

The rearrangement links TRBV6-4 to TRBJ1-2; TRBD1 agrees at 7 bases. V was clipped by 0 bases and J by 9 bases; unmatched bases: 10. The germline gives CDR1 MRHNA, CDR2 SNTAGT. This CDR3 has 15 amino acids. CDR3 residues: CASSDSIGGLVSYTF. In DNA form, the CDR3 reads TGTGCCAGCAGTGACTCGATAGGGGGCCTTGTTAGCTACACCTTC.

In DNA form, the CDR3 reads TGTGCCAGCAGCTTGGCGGACAGGACCTCCTACGAGCAGTACTTC. The encoded protein is CASSLADRTSYEQYF. This chain uses TRBV5-5 with TRBJ2-7; 7 nucleotides agree with TRBD1. V lost 0 bases and J lost 0; bases outside the gene matches: 3. Looked up from germline, CDR1 is SGHKS and CDR2 is YYEKEE (reference sequence). The CDR3 totals 15 residues.

The J gene is TRBJ2-3, the V gene TRBV7-6; D is perhaps TRBD2 (6 bases). Trimming removed 1 base from V and 2 bases from J, with 13 bases in between. The CDR3 is made up of 16 amino acids. Per germline, CDR1 SGHVS and CDR2 FNYEAQ. CDR3: CASSLGGLGITDTQYF. CDR3 DNA: TGTGCCAGCAGCTTAGGGGGACTGGGAATCACAGATACGCAGTATTTT.

Comments on this clone: One end of the junction fails to match germline, which may point to a read error. The CDR3 DNA reads as TGTGCTAGCAGCTTAGTTCTAGGGGGGGATGGCTACACCTTC. Amino acids: CASSLVLGGDGYTF. The chain is built from TRBV7-7 and TRBJ1-2; tentative D call: TRBD1 (6 bases). Germline lookup yields CDR1 SSHAT and CDR2 FNYEAQ (reference sequence). CDR3 length equals 14 residues.

This rearrangement joins TRBV12-5 to TRBJ2-5; 8 bases align to TRBD1. Trimming cost V 5 bases and J 1 base; bases outside gene matches: 6. This CDR3 has 15 amino acids. CDR1 and CDR2 (germline): LGHNT, FRNRAP. CDR3 coding DNA: TGTGCTAGTGGTCCCGGACAGGGCTTCCAAGAGACCCAGTACTTC. Its protein is CASGPGQGFQETQYF.